The next 10 T cell receptor beta chains were all read from a single sample in a study of patients and donors after allogeneic stem cell transplantation. TCRdb called the RT-PCR reads again in MiXCR, with one record for every CDR3 protein. The sample carries tens of thousands of distinct CDR3 sequences, just under 5% recorded once. Material: blood, either unsorted or a sorted T cell fraction (not recorded which). These receptors came from a human donor who was either an allogeneic HSCT recipient or a stem cell or donor lymphocyte infusion donor (not recorded which). It is not recorded whose cells these are; they may come from a transplant donor.

The genes are TRBV7-2 and TRBJ1-6; 8 bases map to TRBD1. V shed 5 bases and J 10 bases; nucleotides not matched to a gene: 7. The CDR3 spans 14 residues. Per the germline V gene, CDR1 is SGHTA and CDR2 is FQGNSA. In DNA form, the CDR3 reads TGTGCCAGCAGCCGACAGGGGCAGGGATCACCCCTCCACTTT. Its translation: CASSRQGQGSPLHF. The full variable domain, completed using reference TRBV7-2 and TRBJ1-6, is GAGVSQSPSNKVTEKGKDVELRCDPISGHTALYWYRQSLGQGLEFLIYFQGNSAPDKSGLPSDRFSAERTGGSVSTLTIQRTQQEDSAVYLCASSRQGQGSPLHFGNGTRLTVT.

This clonotype was seen repeatedly, ten times or more. The chain employs TRBV7-3 and TRBJ1-1, with 8 bases that match TRBD1. The germline V gene has CDR1 SGHTA and CDR2 FQGTGA. The CDR3 has 13 amino acids. V gave up 5 bases and J gave up 5 bases; unmatched junction bases: 4. The CDR3 coding sequence is TGTGCCAGCAGCAAACAGGGGGAGACTGAAGCTTTCTTT. Translating gives CASSKQGETEAFF. The full variable domain, with the rest looked up from reference TRBV7-3 and TRBJ1-1, is GAGVSQTPSNKVTEKGKYVELRCDPISGHTALYWYRQSLGQGPEFLIYFQGTGAADDSGLPNDRFFAVRPEGSVSTLKIQRTERGDSAVYLCASSKQGETEAFFGQGTRLTVV.

This clonotype was recorded at least ten times. This rearrangement joins TRBV7-2 to TRBJ2-4; TRBD1 aligns across 8 bases. The germline V gene encodes CDR1 SGHTA and CDR2 FQGNSA. Trimming took 0 bases from V and 5 from J; bases not matched to a gene: 3. The CDR3 totals 15 residues. The CDR3 protein is CASSLAQGVQNIQYF. The CDR3 DNA reads TGTGCCAGCAGCTTAGCACAGGGGGTCCAAAACATTCAGTACTTC.

This clonotype showed up many times. This chain links TRBV4-2 with TRBJ1-4; TRBD1 matches 10 bases. Germline lookup yields CDR1 LGHNA and CDR2 YNFKEQ. V lost 8 bases, J lost 8 bases, and 5 bases stayed unmatched. The CDR3 runs to 13 residues. DNA for the CDR3: TGTGCCAGCGGTGGACAGGGGGGGGAAAAACTGTTTTTT. It codes for CASGGQGGEKLFF.

This clonotype turned up a few times. V is TRBV6-5 and J is TRBJ2-5; 9 bases are shared with TRBD1. This CDR3 has 12 amino acids. Germline CDR1 MNHEY, CDR2 SVGAGI. With V trimmed by 7 bases and J by 5 bases, 2 bases remained unmatched. The DNA for the CDR3 is TGTGCCAGCACCGGACAGGGGGAGACCCAGTACTTC. Encoded protein: CASTGQGETQYF.

This clonotype was seen repeatedly, ten times or more. This chain joins TRBV20-1 and TRBJ2-7, with 12 bases aligning to TRBD2. Trimming at V came to 3 bases and at J to 3 bases, leaving 3 bases not matched to a gene. The CDR3 is 14 amino acids. CDR1 DFQATT and CDR2 SNEGSKA come from the germline V gene (reference sequence). The CDR3 sequence is CSARPGLAGYEQYF. CDR3 nucleotides: TGCAGTGCTAGGCCGGGACTAGCGGGCTACGAGCAGTACTTC.

This clonotype was seen more than once but under ten times. V is TRBV20-1 and J is TRBJ2-3; D unresolved. Between the trimmed V and J ends, which lost 6 bases and 5 bases, there was a span of 15 bases. The CDR3 sequence is 13 residues long. Looked up from germline, CDR1 is DFQATT and CDR2 is SNEGSKA (reference sequence). CDR3 protein: CSAIESILDTQYF. In DNA, the CDR3 is TGCAGTGCGATTGAGAGCATATTAGATACGCAGTATTTT.

This clonotype was seen at least ten times. V usage is TRBV20-1 and J usage is TRBJ2-4; D ambiguous. Germline CDR1 is DFQATT and CDR2 is SNEGSKA (reference sequence). The CDR3 totals 15 residues. With 0 bases removed from V and 3 bases from J, the gap between germline ends came to 12 bases. The CDR3, as DNA: TGCAGTGCTAGAGATTTCTTGCCCAGCAAAAACATTCAGTACTTC. Its protein is CSARDFLPSKNIQYF.

There are many counts of this clonotype. The chain couples TRBV18 to TRBJ2-7; 8 bases are a match to TRBD1. This CDR3 region has 13 residues. Trimming removed 4 bases from V and 6 bases from J; junction bases left unmatched: 5. CDR1 and CDR2 from the germline V gene are KGHSH and LQKENI. The CDR3 DNA is TGTGCCAGCTCACGAACGACAGGGGTCGAGCAGTACTTC. It is translated as CASSRTTGVEQYF.

The chain joins TRBV2 to TRBJ2-7; 8 bases are shared with TRBD1. Germline trimming cut 6 bases from V and 6 bases from J; bases unmatched to any gene: 10. Germline CDR1 and CDR2: SNHLY and FYNNEI. The CDR3 contains 14 residues. Here the CDR3 reads CASRPGQEYREQYF. CDR3 coding DNA: TGTGCCAGCAGACCGGGACAGGAGTATCGCGAGCAGTACTTC.